This TCR beta chain was captured in a study of T cells of healthy individuals. MiXCR, applied by TCRdb to the 5' RACE reads, yields one record per CDR3 protein. The sample holds some 85,000 distinct CDR3 sequences, roughly 5% seen once. Germline loops: CDR1 MGHRA, CDR2 YSYEKL. CDR3 length equals 16 residues. The V and J ends lost 1 base and 3 bases respectively, with 13 bases between them. The chain combines TRBV4-1 with TRBJ1-5; maybe TRBD1 (6 bases). The TCR sequence derives from a female donor in good health. The CDR3 nucleotides read TGCGCCAGCAGCCAAGGCGGGGGCAACTCCAATCAGCCCCAGCATTTT. This translates into CASSQGGGNSNQPQHF.